This TCR beta chain stems from a study of radiotherapy plus CTLA-4 blockade in lung cancer. The overall study: Objective response was observed in about 19% of patients, and disease control in roughly 30%. The study, taken as a whole, reports: Clones of tumor-derived TCRs expanded in blood after radiotherapy plus ipilimumab.

This clone appeared a few times. Its matching antigen is unknown. Clones were read by immunoSEQ multiplex PCR, and TCRdb kept only the in-frame ones, dropping some. This sample has 90,000 to 95,000 clones; 80% to 90% occur once, and the top ten carry more than 0.75%. Chemo-refractory metastatic non-small-cell lung cancer patients received focal radiation with ipilimumab CTLA-4 blockade. The clonotype was recovered from a human donor with non-small cell lung cancer who had stable disease on radiotherapy plus ipilimumab. The starting material was peripheral blood, obtained from a patient treated with radiotherapy plus ipilimumab.

The CDR3 loop is CASSLQVGGVTGELFF. As DNA, the CDR3 is TGCGCCAGCAGCTTGCAAGTAGGGGGTGTCACCGGGGAGCTGTTTTTT. J is TRBJ2-2 and V is TRBV5-1; the D gene is possibly TRBD1 (6 bases). Germline loops: CDR1 SGHRS, CDR2 YFSETQ. CDR3 length: 16 amino acids. Trimming took off 1 base at V and 4 bases at J, with 14 bases between the two ends.